This record concerns one T cell receptor beta chain sequence. This clonotype was picked up many times. Its antigen specificity is not known. Within one base of it there is no much larger clone, and no base qualities were kept. Multiplex touch-down PCR with a mixed TRB-A/B primer pool was used to amplify rearranged TRB sequences covering the V, D and J segments. Illumina adapters and sample indices were added to the amplicons in two consecutive PCR reactions performed with Phusion HS II polymerase. Amplicons were gel-purified using the NucleoSpin Gel and PCR Clean-up kit and were subsequently checked with Qubit and an Agilent 2100 Bioanalyzer. Sequencing of libraries was carried out on an Illumina MiSeq in 600-cycle, single-indexed, paired-end runs. The study's own analysis went as follows. Processing of the TRB sequences was carried out with MiXCR versions 2.12 and 3.0.5. Each unique CDR3 nucleotide sequence counted as one clone, and only productive sequences with at least two reads were retained. Repertoire metrics included Shannon diversity, evenness, clonality (one minus evenness), and alpha-parameterized diversity profiles from alpha 0 to 5. Generation probabilities of clones in paired pre- and post-chemotherapy samples were computed with the IGoR algorithm. Using fastp at Q25 and MiXCR, TCRdb reprocessed the public reads and kept productive beta chains. Duplicate CDR3 protein sequences are folded into a single record with the most common DNA and genes. These V and J calls rely on TCRdb rather than the paper's analysis. The sample yields 6,500 to 9,500 distinct CDR3 sequences; around 25% were counted once. Together, the top ten hold around 2.8% of the sample.

Sequences MNHEY (CDR1) and SVGEGT (CDR2) are obtained from the germline V gene. Reading from cysteine to phenylalanine, the CDR3 counts 14 amino acids. Of all the DNA, just the CDR3 is kept, 42 bases in frame from base 1. Germline trimming amounts to 2 bases on V and 3 bases on J, with 4 as the count of junction bases outside the gene matches. These data come from a study of T cell repertoires in aging, cancer and after chemotherapy (dated by TCRdb to the late 2010s). About the study as a whole: Six donor age groups were covered, ranging from 30 or younger up to 70 or older, and each group contained at least three individuals. In the hematological group, paired pre- and post-chemotherapy samples were obtained from chronic lymphocytic leukemia patients treated with fludarabine- or bendamustine-based regimens. Some 9 million TCR reads were contained in the full dataset. To examine immunoaging and T cell reconstitution after chemotherapy, the study profiled TCR beta repertoires in peripheral blood from healthy donors and cancer patients. Alongside fewer than 100 healthy donors serving as a reference group, the cohort included some 220 cancer patients, of whom approximately 94 had hematological cancers and more than 120 had solid cancers.

Results and caveats for the whole study, not just this receptor: Declining TCR diversity with age in healthy donors was mainly explained by loss of richness; in cancer patients, loss of evenness also contributed. Lymphoid organ infiltration was present in hematological cancer patients, and this infiltration may itself impair thymic emigration or peripheral T cell expansion. Median generation probability increased over the chemotherapy interval in both cancer cohorts, suggesting repertoire reconstitution through rebound thymic output. Significantly lower blood TCR diversity and higher clonality were observed in untreated patients with hematological or solid cancers than in age-matched healthy donors. The authors noted that the repertoire data do not allow conclusions about immunological memory after chemotherapy.

TCR beta rearrangements were amplified from genomic DNA extracted from peripheral blood rather than from sorted cells or RNA. The TCR originated in a human donor with a blood cancer. In this chain, TRBV6-2 or TRBV6-3 is recombined with TRBJ2-7; 7 bases in the middle match TRBD1. Sequenced: blood. The DNA sequence is as follows: TGTGCCAGCAGTTACGACCGGGACAGCTACGAGCAGTACTTC. It translates to CASSYDRDSYEQYF.